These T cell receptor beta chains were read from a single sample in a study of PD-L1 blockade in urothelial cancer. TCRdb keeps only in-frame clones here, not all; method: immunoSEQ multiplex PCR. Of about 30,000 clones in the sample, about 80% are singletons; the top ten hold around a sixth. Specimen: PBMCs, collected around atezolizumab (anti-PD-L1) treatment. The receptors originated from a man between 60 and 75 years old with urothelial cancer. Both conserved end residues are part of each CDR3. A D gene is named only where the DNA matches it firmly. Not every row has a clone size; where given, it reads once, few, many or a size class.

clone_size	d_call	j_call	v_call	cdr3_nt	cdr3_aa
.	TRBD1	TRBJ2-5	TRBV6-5	TGTGCCAGCAGTTACTTTGAGGGGGCAGAGACCCAGTACTTC	CASSYFEGAETQYF
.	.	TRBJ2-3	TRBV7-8	TGTGCCAGCAGCTTAGTGGCTAGGCTCCCGACAGATACGCAGTATTTT	CASSLVARLPTDTQYF
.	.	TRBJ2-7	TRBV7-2	TGTGCCAGCAGCTCTAGCCCATCCTACGAGCAGTACTTC	CASSSSPSYEQYF
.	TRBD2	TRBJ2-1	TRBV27	TGTGCCAGCAGTATGGGACTAGCGGGGTCGAGCTCCTACAATGAGCAGTTCTTC	CASSMGLAGSSSYNEQFF
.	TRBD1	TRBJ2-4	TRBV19	TGTGCCAGTAGTACTTCAACCGGGACAGGGGCAACATTAGCCAAAAACATTCAGTACTTC	CASSTSTGTGATLAKNIQYF
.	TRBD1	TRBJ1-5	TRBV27	TGTGCCAGCGGTGAAGGACAGGGGGTCAATCAGCCCCAGCATTTT	CASGEGQGVNQPQHF
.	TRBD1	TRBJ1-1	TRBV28	TGTGCCAGCAGTCTCACGACAGGGGGGAGAACTGAAGCTTTCTTT	CASSLTTGGRTEAFF
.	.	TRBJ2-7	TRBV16	TGTGCCAGCAGCCAAGATTGGTGGACGGGGAGCTCCTACGAGCAGTACTTC	CASSQDWWTGSSYEQYF
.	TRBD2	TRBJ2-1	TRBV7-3	TGTGCCAGCAGCCTCCGACCTCTAGCGGGAGGGCCTAAGGAGCAGTTCTTC	CASSLRPLAGGPKEQFF
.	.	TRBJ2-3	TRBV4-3	TGCGCCAGCAGCCAAAGGGGGATGTCCACAGATACGCAGTATTTT	CASSQRGMSTDTQYF
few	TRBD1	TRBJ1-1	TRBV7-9	TGTGCCAGCAGTCGGGACAGTCTGAACACTGAAGCTTTCTTT	CASSRDSLNTEAFF
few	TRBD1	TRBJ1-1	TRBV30	TGTGCCTCCGCAGTCCAGGGGGCGCCGACTGAAGCTTTCTTT	CASAVQGAPTEAFF
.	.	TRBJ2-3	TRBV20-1	TGCAGTGCTCTATGGCGGGATACGCAGTATTTT	CSALWRDTQYF
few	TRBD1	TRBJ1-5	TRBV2	TGTGCCAGCAAGGGGACAGGGAATCAGCCCCAGCATTTT	CASKGTGNQPQHF
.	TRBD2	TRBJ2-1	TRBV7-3	TGTGCCAGCAGCCCTAGGACTAGCGGGAGTGGCAATGAGCAGTTCTTC	CASSPRTSGSGNEQFF
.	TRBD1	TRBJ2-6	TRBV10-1	TGCGCCAGCAGTGCCAACACAGGGGGAGCTGGGGCCAACGTCCTGACTTTC	CASSANTGGAGANVLTF
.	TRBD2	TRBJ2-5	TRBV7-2	TGTGCCAGCAGCTTAGCGACTAGCGGGAGGACCCAGTACTTC	CASSLATSGRTQYF
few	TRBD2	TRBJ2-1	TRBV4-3	TGCGCCAGCAGCCCCAGTGCGACTAGCGGGAGGGTGAGCAATGAGCAGTTCTTC	CASSPSATSGRVSNEQFF
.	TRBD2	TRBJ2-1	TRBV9	TGTGCCAGCAGCCCTAGGACTAGCGGGGGAATATACAATGAGCAGTTCTTC	CASSPRTSGGIYNEQFF
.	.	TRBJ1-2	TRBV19	TGTGCCAGTAGTATAGATATACAGTACTCCCGCTATGGCTACACCTTC	CASSIDIQYSRYGYTF
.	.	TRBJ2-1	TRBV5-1	TGCGCCAGCAGCTTGGACGGGAGCCCCTACAATGAGCAGTTCTTC	CASSLDGSPYNEQFF
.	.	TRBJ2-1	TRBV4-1	TGCGCCAGCAGCCAAGGACAGGAAAGCTCCTACAATGAGCAGTTCTTC	CASSQGQESSYNEQFF
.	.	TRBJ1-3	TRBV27	TGTGCCAGCAGTACCTCAGGGAGGTTTGATGTGGGGATGTCTGGAAACACCATATATTTT	CASSTSGRFDVGMSGNTIYF
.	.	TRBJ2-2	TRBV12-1	TGTGCCAGCAGCTTTTTGGGACTAGCGGGAGATATTTCCGGGGAGCTGTTTTTT	CASSFLGLAGDISGELFF
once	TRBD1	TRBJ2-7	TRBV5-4	TGTGCCAGCTCACTATTCCGGGACAGGCCCTCCTACGAGCAGTACTTC	CASSLFRDRPSYEQYF
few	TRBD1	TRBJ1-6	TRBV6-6	TGTGCCAGCAGTTACTCCGACAGGGTGGGGAATTCACCCCTCCACTTT	CASSYSDRVGNSPLHF
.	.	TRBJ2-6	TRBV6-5	TGTGCCAGCAGCCTCCCTGGGGCCAACGTCCTGACTTTC	CASSLPGANVLTF
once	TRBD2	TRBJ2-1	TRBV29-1	TGCAGCGTTGAGGGGCTGGAGCGGGAGAAGTACAATGAGCAGTTCTTC	CSVEGLEREKYNEQFF
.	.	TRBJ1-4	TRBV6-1	TGTGCCAGCAGACAGGGTGCAACTAATGAAAAACTGTTTTTT	CASRQGATNEKLFF
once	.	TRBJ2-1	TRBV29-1	TGCAGCGTTGATACAGGGGAGCAGTTCTTC	CSVDTGEQFF
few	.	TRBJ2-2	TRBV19	TGTGCCAGTAGTATCAGGGGCACCGGGGAGCTGTTTTTT	CASSIRGTGELFF
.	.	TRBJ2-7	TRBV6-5	TGTGCCAGCAGTCCGCAAGGGACATTAACCTACGAGCAGTACTTC	CASSPQGTLTYEQYF
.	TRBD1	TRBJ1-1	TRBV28	TGTGCCAGCAGCCCCGGGACAGGGAACACTGAAGCTTTCTTT	CASSPGTGNTEAFF
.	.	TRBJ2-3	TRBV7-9	TGTGCCAGCAGGCGGAACCTGGGGCAGCCAGATACGCAGTATTTT	CASRRNLGQPDTQYF
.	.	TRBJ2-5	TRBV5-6	TGTGCCAGCAGCTTTGGTCTTCTAGGTCAAGAGACCCAGTACTTC	CASSFGLLGQETQYF
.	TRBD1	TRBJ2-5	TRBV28	TGTGCCAGCAGTTTACGACAGGGGCTGGGGGAGACCCAGTACTTC	CASSLRQGLGETQYF
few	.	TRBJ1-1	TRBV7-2	TGTGCCAGCAGCTTATCGAGGAGCATGAACACTGAAGCTTTCTTT	CASSLSRSMNTEAFF
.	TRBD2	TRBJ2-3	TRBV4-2	TGTGCCAGCAGCCAAGCTGGACTAGCGGGAGATACGCAGTATTTT	CASSQAGLAGDTQYF
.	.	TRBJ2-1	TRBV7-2	TGTGCCAGCAGCCCCGGGACTCCCACCTACAATGAGCAGTTCTTC	CASSPGTPTYNEQFF
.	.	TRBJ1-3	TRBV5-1	TGCGCCAGCAGCTTGGTAGGACAGGGAAACACCATATATTTT	CASSLVGQGNTIYF
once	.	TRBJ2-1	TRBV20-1	TGCAGTGCCTGGAGCAATGAGCAGTTCTTC	CSAWSNEQFF
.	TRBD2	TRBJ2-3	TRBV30	TGTGCCTGGAGTGATCTCGGGTCCGGGCGGGAGAAAGATACGCAGTATTTT	CAWSDLGSGREKDTQYF
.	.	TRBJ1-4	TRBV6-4	TGTGCCAAGCGACGGAGGGAGGGACGGAGGGGAGGAACTAATGAAAAACTGTTTTTT	CAKRRREGRRGGTNEKLFF
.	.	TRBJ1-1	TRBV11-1	TGTGCCAGCAGCTTCCGGGAGAACACTGAAGCTTTCTTT	CASSFRENTEAFF
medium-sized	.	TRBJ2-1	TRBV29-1	TGCAGCGCGGGTTACAATGAGCAGTTCTTC	CSAGYNEQFF
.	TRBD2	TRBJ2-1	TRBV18	TGTGCCAGCACAACCCAGGCAGCGGGAGGGAATGAGCAGTTCTTC	CASTTQAAGGNEQFF
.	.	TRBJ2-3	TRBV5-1	TGCGCCAGCAGAGAGGTGACCATTACAGATACGCAGTATTTT	CASREVTITDTQYF
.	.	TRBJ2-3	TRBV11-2	TGTGCCAGCAGCCCAACGCCTCGGGGCACAGATACGCAGTATTTT	CASSPTPRGTDTQYF
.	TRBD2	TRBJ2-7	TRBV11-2	TGTGCCAGCAGCTTAGCAACTAGCGCGGCCTACGAGCAGTACTTC	CASSLATSAAYEQYF
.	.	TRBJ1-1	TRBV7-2	TGTGCCAGCAGCTCGCGAGCCCGAAACACTGAAGCTTTCTTT	CASSSRARNTEAFF
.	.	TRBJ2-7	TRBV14	TGTGCCAGCAGCCAAGGGCAGTACTCCTACGAGCAGTACTTC	CASSQGQYSYEQYF
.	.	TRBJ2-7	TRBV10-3	TGTGCCATCAGTGAGTCTCGGCCTAGCGAGCAGTACTTC	CAISESRPSEQYF
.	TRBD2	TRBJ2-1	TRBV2	TGTGCCAGCAGTGCCGGGACTAGCGGGAGGTATGAGCAGTTCTTC	CASSAGTSGRYEQFF
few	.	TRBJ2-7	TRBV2	TGTGCCAGCAGAACACGACAGGTTTCGTACTACGAGCAGTACTTC	CASRTRQVSYYEQYF
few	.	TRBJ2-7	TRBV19	TGTGCCAGTAGCAAAGGACTGATTTACGAGCAGTACTTC	CASSKGLIYEQYF